The next 6 T cell receptor beta chains were all read from a single sample in a study of T cell responses to AZD1222 COVID-19 vaccine. Generated by immunoSEQ multiplex PCR, the TCRdb table keeps only in-frame clones and is missing some. The sample lists about 46,000 clones, 80% to 90% occurring once. The sample consisted of peripheral blood, taken 28 days after the second AZD1222 dose. The receptors here all came from an adult who received the AZD1222 COVID-19 vaccine.

The V call is TRBV25-1, the J call TRBJ2-5, with TRBD2 identical over 8 bases. Germline loops: CDR1 MGHDK, CDR2 SYGVNS. This CDR3 comprises 13 residues. Trimming at V came to 4 bases and at J to 9 bases, leaving 7 bases not matched to a gene. The CDR3 reads CASSASGRVSQYF. In nucleotides, the CDR3 is TGTGCCAGCAGTGCAAGCGGGAGAGTTTCCCAGTACTTC.

This clone has a single count. The rearrangement links TRBV27 to TRBJ2-5, with D hard to call. There are 13 residues in the CDR3. The germline V gene has CDR1 MNHEY and CDR2 SMNVEV (reference sequence). Trimming removed 5 bases at V and 2 bases at J, with 9 bases between. The CDR3 reads CASSKQRQETQYF. The CDR3 region has the DNA TGTGCCAGCAGTAAACAGAGACAAGAGACCCAGTACTTC.

The V call is TRBV30, the J call TRBJ2-1; 8 bases are shared with TRBD2. This CDR3 region has 15 residues. Germline V gene data show CDR1 as GTSNPN and CDR2 as SVGIG (reference sequence). Trimming cost V 2 bases and J 5 bases; bases outside gene matches: 8. This chain's CDR3 is CAWSTGGGPNNEQFF. The CDR3 region has the DNA TGTGCCTGGAGTACGGGGGGGGGACCAAACAATGAGCAGTTCTTC.

This clone was detected only a few times. This chain uses TRBV7-2 with TRBJ2-1, with 9 bases fitting TRBD2. Germline-derived CDR1 and CDR2 are SGHTA and FQGNSA. CDR3 length equals 15 residues. Unmatched junction bases numbered 13, after V lost 6 bases and J lost 10 bases. The CDR3 protein is CASSLAGREGKEQFF. The CDR3 nucleotides read TGTGCCAGCAGTTTGGCCGGGCGGGAGGGAAAAGAGCAGTTCTTC. Supplemented by reference TRBV7-2 and TRBJ2-1, the full variable domain reads GAGVSQSPSNKVTEKGKDVELRCDPISGHTALYWYRQSLGQGLEFLIYFQGNSAPDKSGLPSDRFSAERTGGSVSTLTIQRTQQEDSAVYLCASSLAGREGKEQFFGPGTRLTVL.

This clone showed up just once. V is TRBV5-4 and J is TRBJ1-2, with a possible D match to TRBD1 (5 bases). Trimming stripped 4 bases from V and 8 bases from J, with 18 bases between. There are 14 residues in the CDR3. Germline V gene data show CDR1 as SGHNT and CDR2 as YYREEE (reference sequence). The CDR3 DNA is TGTGCCAGCAGCACCTTCAGGGAGCTCTGGGGCTACACCTTC. Encoded protein: CASSTFRELWGYTF.

This chain uses TRBV6-5 with TRBJ2-7, with D hard to call. Germline V gives CDR1 MNHEY, CDR2 SVGAGI. The CDR3 runs to 12 residues. This chain's CDR3 is CATSRARLEQYF. The DNA of the CDR3 is TGTGCGACCTCTAGGGCCAGGCTCGAGCAGTACTTC.